Below are 3 T cell receptor beta chains sequenced from a single sample in a study of blood T cell repertoires in COVID-19. The repertoire was sequenced with immunoSEQ multiplex PCR; TCRdb's copy has only in-frame clones and lacks some. The sample consists of 95,000 to 100,000 clones, roughly 85% of them appearing once. The sequenced material came from peripheral blood. The receptors were sampled from a woman aged 65 to 85 with active or convalescent COVID-19.

This clone came up once. The chain couples TRBV5-1 to TRBJ1-1; D might be TRBD1 (5 bases). V lost 7 bases and J 1 base, leaving 20 bases between the germline ends. Germline-derived CDR1 and CDR2 are SGHRS and YFSETQ. The CDR3 loop spans 16 amino acids. As DNA, the CDR3 is TGCGCCAGCGCCTGGGGGGGAGGGCGGCGGAACACTGAAGCTTTCTTT. As protein: CASAWGGGRRNTEAFF.

The V call is TRBV5-1, the J call TRBJ2-7, with 13 bases matching TRBD2. The germline V gene has CDR1 SGHRS and CDR2 YFSETQ. V lost 2 bases, J lost 1 base, and 3 bases stayed unmatched. The CDR3 totals 16 residues. CDR3 sequence: CASSFRTSGSSYEQYF. The DNA for the CDR3 is TGCGCCAGCAGCTTTCGGACTAGCGGGAGTTCCTACGAGCAGTACTTC. Full variable domain (rest looked up from reference TRBV5-1 and TRBJ2-7): KAGVTQTPRYLIKTRGQQVTLSCSPISGHRSVSWYQQTPGQGLQFLFEYFSETQRNKGNFPGRFSGRQFSNSRSEMNVSTLELGDSALYLCASSFRTSGSSYEQYFGPGTRLTVT.

This chain uses TRBV7-2 with TRBJ2-7; D uncertain. Germline CDR1 is SGHTA and CDR2 is FQGNSA. Trimming removed 3 bases at V and 5 bases at J, with 8 bases between. CDR3 size: 12 residues. CDR3 amino acids: CASSFNSHEQYF. CDR3 coding DNA: TGTGCCAGCAGCTTTAACAGCCACGAGCAGTACTTC.